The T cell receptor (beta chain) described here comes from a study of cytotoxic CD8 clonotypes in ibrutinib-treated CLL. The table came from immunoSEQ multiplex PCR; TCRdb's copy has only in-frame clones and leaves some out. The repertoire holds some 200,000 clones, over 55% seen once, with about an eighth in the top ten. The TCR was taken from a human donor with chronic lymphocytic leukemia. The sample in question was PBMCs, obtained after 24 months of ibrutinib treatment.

In nucleotides, the CDR3 is TGTGCCAGCGGTAGGGGTCCTAGCAATCAGCCCCAGCATTTT. Amino acid sequence: CASGRGPSNQPQHF. V usage is TRBV6-6 and J usage is TRBJ1-5; possible D gene TRBD1, 5 bases. V lost 8 bases to trimming and J lost 0 bases, with 11 bases between them. The CDR3 consists of 14 residues. Germline V gene sequence: CDR1 MNHNY, CDR2 SVGAGI (reference sequence).